The 18 T cell receptor beta chains in this list originate from one sample, sequenced in a study of radiation and T cells in renal cell carcinoma (dated by TCRdb to about 2020). Library preparation employed the immunoSEQ multiplex PCR assay. Entries here come from immuneACCESS through TCRdb and include only in-frame sequences with V and J called. Some clones fail to appear in such tables; in the studies checked, an unresolved V gene covers under half of the shortfall, and the cause of the remainder is unknown. Counted in this sample were 120,000 to 150,000 clones; 65% to 90% of them appeared once. The ten largest clones capture 17% of the sample. What this sample's time point label stands for: blood 4 weeks post-SBRT, at nephrectomy. The treatment or condition label for this specimen denotes: 15 Gy SBRT to primary tumor, nephrectomy 4 weeks later. This specimen consisted of blood, obtained from a patient whose treatment included radiotherapy and nephrectomy. These receptors were taken from a woman between 50 and 59 years old with renal cell carcinoma.

The chain carries TRBV19 and TRBJ1-1; D ambiguous. V lost 3 bases to trimming and J lost 5 bases, with 13 bases between them. CDR1 is LNHDA and CDR2 is SQIVND in the germline V gene (reference sequence). The CDR3 runs 14 residues. The chain's CDR3 is CASSILGPRTEAFF. The CDR3, as DNA: TGTGCCAGTAGTATCTTGGGCCCCAGGACTGAAGCTTTCTTT.

This clone has a single count. The chain has TRBV4-1 and TRBJ2-5; 8 bases fit TRBD2. Germline CDR1 is MGHRA and CDR2 is YSYEKL. The trim removed 0 bases at V and 5 bases at J, leaving 8 bases unmatched. This CDR3 comprises 16 residues. CDR3 amino acids: CASSQDAGGMRETQYF. DNA of the CDR3: TGCGCCAGCAGCCAAGATGCGGGGGGTATGCGGGAGACCCAGTACTTC.

The chain recombines TRBV5-4 with TRBJ1-2, with 9 positions matching TRBD1. CDR3 length: 16 amino acids. Germline V gene data show CDR1 as SGHNT and CDR2 as YYREEE (reference sequence). The J segment lost 7 bases and the V segment lost 4 bases, leaving 14 bases of the junction unmatched. This CDR3 is CASSLTQGASKSGYTF. Here the CDR3 DNA reads TGTGCCAGCAGCCTAACACAGGGGGCCTCTAAGAGTGGCTACACCTTC.

The rearrangement links TRBV12-5 to TRBJ1-3, with TRBD1 as a possible D gene (5 bases). Germline V gene lookup returns CDR1 LGHNT and CDR2 FRNRAP. V was clipped by 5 bases and J by 3 bases, with 8 bases between them. The CDR3 has 13 residues. The CDR3 loop reads CASGPDNGNTIYF. The CDR3 DNA follows: TGTGCTAGTGGTCCGGACAATGGAAACACCATATATTTT.

The CDR3: CASSLARAGGQDTQYF. In DNA, the CDR3 is TGTGCCAGCAGCTTAGCGCGAGCGGGGGGGCAAGATACGCAGTATTTT. The gene calls are TRBV7-6 and TRBJ2-3; TRBD2 matches 10 bases. There are 16 residues in the CDR3. Per germline, CDR1 SGHVS and CDR2 FNYEAQ. Germline trimming cut 0 bases from V and 5 bases from J; bases unmatched to any gene: 5.

This rearrangement joins TRBV7-2 to TRBJ1-3, with D hard to call. This CDR3 region has 14 residues. CDR1 is SGHTA, CDR2 FQGNSA, per germline. Trimming removed 5 bases from V and 2 bases from J, with 10 bases in between. The CDR3: CASSPRRAGNTIYF. CDR3 DNA sequence: TGTGCCAGCAGCCCCCGGCGGGCTGGAAACACCATATATTTT.

The chain uses TRBV9 and TRBJ2-7, with 9 bases fitting TRBD1. The germline V gene encodes CDR1 SGDLS and CDR2 YYNGEE. The CDR3 is 15 residues long. With 0 bases clipped from V and 6 bases from J, the junction kept 7 bases outside the gene matches. The DNA for the CDR3 is TGTGCCAGCAGCGTAGGGGGACAGGGTTCGGCCGAGCAGTACTTC. Its translation: CASSVGGQGSAEQYF. Combining the CDR3 with reference TRBV9 and TRBJ2-7 gives the whole variable domain DSGVTQTPKHLITATGQRVTLRCSPRSGDLSVYWYQQSLDQGLQFLIQYYNGEERAKGNILERFSAQQFPDLHSELNLSSLELGDSALYFCASSVGGQGSAEQYFGPGTRLTVT.

This clone was seen a few times. This chain connects TRBV28 to TRBJ1-2, with no clear D. The CDR3 is made up of 12 amino acids. The germline CDR1 and CDR2 sequences are MDHEN and SYDVKM. V lost 3 bases to trimming and J lost 7 bases, with 9 bases between them. This CDR3 reads CASSFSGFGYTF. DNA of the CDR3: TGTGCCAGCAGTTTCAGTGGTTTTGGCTACACCTTC.

This chain connects TRBV19 to TRBJ1-2, with D possibly being TRBD1 (6 bases). The CDR3 extends over 15 amino acids. Deletions cut 5 bases from V and 4 bases from J, with 17 bases between. The V gene's germline CDR1 is LNHDA and CDR2 SQIVND (reference sequence). Written as DNA, the CDR3 is TGTGCCAGTAGTTATCAACCAGGGGATCTCTATGGCTACACCTTC. Its protein product is CASSYQPGDLYGYTF.

This chain connects TRBV19 to TRBJ2-5; 16 bases match TRBD2. The germline V gene encodes CDR1 LNHDA and CDR2 SQIVND (reference sequence). The CDR3 contains 13 residues. V was clipped by 8 bases and J by 9 bases; unmatched bases: 3. CDR3 protein: CASGTSGGVAQYF. The DNA of the CDR3 is TGTGCCAGTGGGACTAGCGGGGGGGTGGCCCAGTACTTC.

This chain connects TRBV29-1 to TRBJ1-3, with D uncertain. There are 14 residues in the CDR3. V dropped 3 bases and J dropped 2 bases, with 11 bases sitting between them. Germline values: CDR1 SQVTM, CDR2 ANQGSEA. The CDR3 DNA follows: TGCAGCGTTGAGGCCCTATCGGCTGGAAACACCATATATTTT. It encodes CSVEALSAGNTIYF. The variable domain in full, completed from reference TRBV29-1 and TRBJ1-3, reads SAVISQKPSRDICQRGTSLTIQCQVDSQVTMMFWYRQQPGQSLTLIATANQGSEATYESGFVIDKFPISRPNLTFSTLTVSNMSPEDSSIYLCSVEALSAGNTIYFGEGSWLTVV.

This chain links TRBV6-5 with TRBJ1-3; a weak D match, TRBD1 (5 bases). This CDR3 region has 15 residues. V was cut by 5 bases and J by 8 bases, with 19 bases left in between. The germline V gene has CDR1 MNHEY and CDR2 SVGAGI. CDR3 nucleotide sequence: TGTGCCAGCAGTACGGGCCCCTCCGGGGGGTACACCATATATTTT. Translation gives CASSTGPSGGYTIYF.

The chain uses TRBV4-1 and TRBJ1-4; no clear D gene. Germline lookup yields CDR1 MGHRA and CDR2 YSYEKL. The CDR3 is 13 residues long. Between the trimmed V and J ends, which lost 3 bases and 11 bases, there was a span of 13 bases. The CDR3 loop is CASSQGFGSKLFF. DNA of the CDR3: TGCGCCAGCAGCCAGGGGTTCGGGTCCAAACTGTTTTTT.

The chain joins TRBV7-2 to TRBJ1-2; TRBD1 matches at 7 bases. Germline CDR1 SGHTA, CDR2 FQGNSA. This CDR3 comprises 14 residues. Losses at the gene ends were 5 bases for V and 4 bases for J; bases not matched to a gene: 7. CDR3 bases: TGTGCCAGCAGCGTGGGACAGACGTCCTATGGCTACACCTTC. Protein sequence: CASSVGQTSYGYTF.

J is TRBJ2-3 and V is TRBV7-2; the match to TRBD1 covers 9 bases. The CDR3 is 14 residues long. Germline V gene lookup returns CDR1 SGHTA and CDR2 FQGNSA. Trimming removed 5 bases from V and 6 bases from J; junction bases left unmatched: 6. The CDR3 loop is CASSRDRVMDTQYF. CDR3 DNA sequence: TGTGCCAGCAGCCGGGACAGGGTTATGGATACGCAGTATTTT.

This clone was found once. V usage is TRBV19 and J usage is TRBJ1-5; D not resolved. The germline gives CDR1 LNHDA, CDR2 SQIVND (reference sequence). V shed 3 bases and J shed 6 bases, with 18 bases lying between them. This CDR3 is built from 16 residues. For the CDR3, the DNA is TGTGCCAGTAGTATTTTGGCTCAGGATCCGGGTCAGCCCCAGCATTTT. It is translated as CASSILAQDPGQPQHF.

The V gene is TRBV4-2, the J gene TRBJ1-2, with 8 bases identical to TRBD1. Trimming took 0 bases from V and 1 from J; bases not matched to a gene: 7. The CDR3 sequence is 17 residues long. Germline V CDR1 and CDR2: LGHNA, YNFKEQ. The CDR3 bases are TGTGCCAGCAGCCAAGAGGGCAGGGGGCCCCTTAACTATGGCTACACCTTC. Translated, it gives CASSQEGRGPLNYGYTF.

V and J are TRBV6-5 and TRBJ2-5; 9 bases align to TRBD2. The CDR3 is 15 amino acids. Germline-derived CDR1 and CDR2 are MNHEY and SVGAGI. Trimming cost V 2 bases and J 1 base; bases outside gene matches: 2. CDR3 sequence: CASSYSGGIQETQYF. In DNA, the CDR3 is TGTGCCAGCAGTTACAGCGGGGGGATCCAAGAGACCCAGTACTTC.